This T cell receptor (beta chain) stems from a study of T-cell reconstitution after alpha-beta-depleted transplantation in children. Preparation of the TCRbeta library used unique molecular identifiers. TCRdb processed the PCR reads anew with MiXCR; each CDR3 protein has one entry. This sample has approximately 83,000 distinct CDR3 sequences, with 12% found just once. Germline V gives CDR1 MDHEN, CDR2 SYDVKM. The CDR3 runs to 15 residues. Trimming removed 3 bases at V and 2 bases at J, with 11 bases between. The rearrangement uses TRBV28 and TRBJ2-1; D is possibly TRBD1 (6 bases). The receptor was isolated from a human donor who donated a stem cell graft to a child with inherited bone marrow failure. The sequences come from PBMCs from the stem cell graft donor, collected from the stem cell graft. CDR3 region: CASSFTGSAYNEQFF. Here the CDR3 DNA reads TGTGCCAGCAGTTTTACAGGGTCGGCCTACAATGAGCAGTTCTTC.